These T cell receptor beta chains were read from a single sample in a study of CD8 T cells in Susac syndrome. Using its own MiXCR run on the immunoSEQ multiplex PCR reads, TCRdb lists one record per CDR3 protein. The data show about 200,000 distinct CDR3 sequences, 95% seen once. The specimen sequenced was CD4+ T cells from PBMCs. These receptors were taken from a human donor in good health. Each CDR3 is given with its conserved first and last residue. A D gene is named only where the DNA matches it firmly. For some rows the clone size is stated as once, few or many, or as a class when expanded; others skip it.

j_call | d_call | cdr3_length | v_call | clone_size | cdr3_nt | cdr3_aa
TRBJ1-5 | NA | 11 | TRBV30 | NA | TGTGCCTGGGGCGATAGACAGCCCCAGCATTTT | CAWGDRQPQHF
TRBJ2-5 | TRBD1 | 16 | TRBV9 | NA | TGTGCCAGCAGCGTGGCAACCCGGGACAGCCAAGAGACCCAGTACTTC | CASSVATRDSQETQYF
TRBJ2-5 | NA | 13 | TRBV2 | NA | TGTGCCAGCATAGCGGACTCACAAGAGACCCAGTACTTC | CASIADSQETQYF
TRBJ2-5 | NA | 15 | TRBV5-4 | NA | TGTGCCAGCAGCGGGACCCGGGCCCTAGAAGAGACCCAGTACTTC | CASSGTRALEETQYF
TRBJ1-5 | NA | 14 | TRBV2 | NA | TGTGCCAGCAGTTCACAGGGTCTTGGGCAGCCCCAGCATTTT | CASSSQGLGQPQHF
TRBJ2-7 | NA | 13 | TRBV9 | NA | TGTGCCAGCAGCGTAGATGGGGGCTACGAGCAGTACTTC | CASSVDGGYEQYF
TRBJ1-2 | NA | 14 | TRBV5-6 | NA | TGTGCCAGCAGCCCCAGGGGAATTACCTATGGCTACACCTTC | CASSPRGITYGYTF
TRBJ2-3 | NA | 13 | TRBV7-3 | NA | TGTGCCAGCACCGCCGGGGTCTCAGATACGCAGTATTTT | CASTAGVSDTQYF
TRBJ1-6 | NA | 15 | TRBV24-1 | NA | TGTGCCACCTTTAAGGGACCTCGGAATAATTCACCCCTCCACTTT | CATFKGPRNNSPLHF
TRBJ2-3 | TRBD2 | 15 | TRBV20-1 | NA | TGCAGTGCTAGAGAGTATAGCGGGATATCAGATACGCAGTATTTT | CSAREYSGISDTQYF
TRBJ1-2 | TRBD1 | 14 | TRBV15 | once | TGTGCCACCAGCAGAGATAGGGGGCACTATGGCTACACCTTC | CATSRDRGHYGYTF
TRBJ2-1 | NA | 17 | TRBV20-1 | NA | TGCAGTGCTAGCCCACATTTAGGGCTAGCGCTCGACAATGAGCAGTTCTTC | CSASPHLGLALDNEQFF
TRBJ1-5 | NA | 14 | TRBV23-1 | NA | TGCGCCAGCAGTCAATCTCAGGGGATGGGGGCCCAGCATTTT | CASSQSQGMGAQHF
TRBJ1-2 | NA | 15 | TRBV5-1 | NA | TGCGCCAGCAGCTTGATGGGGGTTAGCGCCGATGGCTACACCTTC | CASSLMGVSADGYTF
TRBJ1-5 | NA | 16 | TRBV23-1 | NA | TGCGCCAGCGGGGGAGCCAGGGCAACTAGCAATCAGCCCCAGCATTTT | CASGGARATSNQPQHF
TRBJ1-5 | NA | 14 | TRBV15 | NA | TGTGCCACCAGCAGAGATCTGGGCAATCAGCCCCAGCATTTT | CATSRDLGNQPQHF
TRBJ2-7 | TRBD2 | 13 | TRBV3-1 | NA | TGTGCCAGCAGCCGATTGCGGGAGGGGGAGCAGTACTTC | CASSRLREGEQYF
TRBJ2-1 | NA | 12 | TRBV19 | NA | TGTGCCAGTAGTGTCAACAGGGAGCGTCAGTTCTTC | CASSVNRERQFF